This entry lists 31 T cell receptor beta chains sequenced from one sample in a study of T-cell memory formation after mild COVID-19. TCRdb used MiXCR to reprocess the 5' RACE reads, holding one entry per CDR3 protein. The sample carries hundreds of thousands of distinct CDR3 sequences, roughly 20% recorded once. Sequenced: PBMCs or a T cell subset sorted from them (not recorded which). These receptor sequences come from an adult woman who had mild COVID-19 (a few samples of this study predate the infection). Cell type and time point are not known.

The chain employs TRBV4-3 and TRBJ1-6, with D hard to call. This CDR3 contains 15 residues. V lost 0 bases and J lost 8, with 11 bases in between. Germline lookup yields CDR1 LGHNA and CDR2 YSLEER. The CDR3 sequence: CASSQDFDAYSPLHF. For the CDR3, the DNA is TGCGCCAGCAGCCAAGATTTTGATGCCTATTCACCCCTCCACTTT.

This rearrangement joins TRBV18 to TRBJ2-7; TRBD1 aligns across 8 bases. This CDR3 has 16 amino acids. Trimming took 5 bases from V and 2 from J; bases not matched to a gene: 11. Germline V CDR1 and CDR2: KGHSH, LQKENI. For the CDR3, the DNA is TGTGCCAGCTCATCTCCAGACAGGGGAAGAGCCTACGAGCAGTACTTC. Amino acids: CASSSPDRGRAYEQYF.

This clonotype was detected many times. The chain carries TRBV20-1 and TRBJ1-1; TRBD1 aligns across 12 bases. This CDR3 comprises 15 residues. Losses at the gene ends were 5 bases for V and 5 bases for J; bases not matched to a gene: 9. Germline lookup yields CDR1 DFQATT and CDR2 SNEGSKA (reference sequence). CDR3 DNA: TGCAGTGCTGGGACAGGGGGCGGTTTCGGTACTGAAGCTTTCTTT. Protein product: CSAGTGGGFGTEAFF.

This clonotype was picked up many times. The chain links TRBV12-3 or TRBV12-4 to TRBJ2-5, with D possibly TRBD2 on 6 matching bases. CDR3 length: 12 amino acids. V lost 8 bases, J lost 5 bases, and 12 bases lay in between. CDR3 in amino acids: CASGPREETQYF. The DNA of the CDR3 is TGTGCCAGCGGCCCCCGGGAGGAGACCCAGTACTTC.

CDR3 nucleotides: TGTGCCAGCAGCTTTACCCAGAGGGGAGGGGCAGGGGGCTACACCTTC. As protein: CASSFTQRGGAGGYTF. The chain carries TRBV11-2 and TRBJ1-2; D is possibly TRBD1 (5 bases). CDR1 is SGHAT, CDR2 FQNNGV, per germline. CDR3 length: 16 amino acids. Trimming removed 3 bases from V and 8 bases from J, with 22 bases in between.

This clonotype appeared a few times. V usage is TRBV6-1 and J usage is TRBJ1-2, with 8 bases identical to TRBD1. Germline lookup yields CDR1 MNHNS and CDR2 SASEGT. V lost 0 bases and J lost 4; bases outside the gene matches: 7. This CDR3 region has 16 residues. This CDR3 reads CASSEAFEDRAYGYTF. As DNA, the CDR3 is TGTGCCAGCAGTGAAGCTTTCGAGGACAGGGCCTATGGCTACACCTTC.

V gene TRBV12-5 combines with J gene TRBJ1-3; no definite D call. The V gene lost 7 bases and the J gene lost 2 bases, with 9 bases spanning the gap. CDR1 LGHNT and CDR2 FRNRAP come from the germline V gene. CDR3 size: 13 residues. Here the CDR3 DNA reads TGTGCTAGTGCAACAGAGCCTGGAAACACCATATATTTT. Residues: CASATEPGNTIYF. Combining the CDR3 with reference TRBV12-5 and TRBJ1-3 gives the whole variable domain DARVTQTPRHKVTEMGQEVTMRCQPILGHNTVFWYRQTMMQGLELLAYFRNRAPLDDSGMPKDRFSAEMPDATLATLKIQPSEPRDSAVYFCASATEPGNTIYFGEGSWLTVV.

The V and J genes are TRBV20-1 and TRBJ2-2, with 9 bases aligning to TRBD2. The CDR3 spans 18 residues. The J segment lost 2 bases and the V segment lost 3 bases, leaving 13 bases of the junction unmatched. Looked up from germline, CDR1 is DFQATT and CDR2 is SNEGSKA (reference sequence). CDR3 sequence: CSASPQPWREGNTGELFF. Here the CDR3 DNA reads TGCAGTGCTAGTCCCCAGCCGTGGCGGGAGGGCAACACCGGGGAGCTGTTTTTT.

This CDR3 is CATRSGLAGVNEQYF. The CDR3 DNA sequence: TGTGCCACCCGATCGGGACTAGCGGGGGTAAACGAGCAGTACTTC. The chain employs TRBV7-9 and TRBJ2-7; 14 bases match TRBD2. This CDR3 contains 15 residues. The ends lost 10 bases at V and 5 bases at J; junction bases unmatched: 10. The germline gives CDR1 SEHNR, CDR2 FQNEAQ (reference sequence).

This clonotype was picked up a small number of times. The rearrangement joins TRBV6-1 to TRBJ2-7; D is ambiguous. CDR1 is MNHNS and CDR2 is SASEGT in the germline V gene. The CDR3 is 13 amino acids. The V gene lost 1 base and the J gene lost 3 bases, with 7 bases spanning the gap. CDR3 sequence (DNA): TGTGCCAGCAGTGAAGACCGAGACTACGAGCAGTACTTC. Encoded protein: CASSEDRDYEQYF.

This clonotype showed up just a few times. This rearrangement joins TRBV5-1 to TRBJ1-2, with TRBD1 matching 9 bases. CDR1 and CDR2 from the germline V gene are SGHRS and YFSETQ. The V gene end was trimmed by 4 bases and the J gene end by 3 bases; junction bases not matched to a gene: 7. The CDR3 consists of 15 residues. CDR3 amino acids: CASSLRTGADYGYTF. The CDR3 DNA is TGCGCCAGCAGCCTCCGGACAGGGGCCGACTATGGCTACACCTTC.

This rearrangement joins TRBV20-1 to TRBJ2-1; TRBD2 aligns across 16 bases. V was clipped by 7 bases and J by 9 bases; unmatched bases: 9. The CDR3 is made up of 15 amino acids. Germline CDR1 reads DFQATT; CDR2 reads SNEGSKA (reference sequence). CDR3 DNA sequence: TGCAGTGTTGCCGGGACTAGCGGGAGGGAAGGTGAGCAGTTCTTC. Its translation is CSVAGTSGREGEQFF.

The chain couples TRBV7-9 to TRBJ2-7; no clear D gene. Germline V CDR1 and CDR2: SEHNR, FQNEAQ (reference sequence). V was pared by 3 bases and J by 7 bases, with 7 bases between. This CDR3 region has 11 residues. The CDR3 DNA follows: TGTGCCAGCAGCTTCACAAGTGAGCAGTACTTC. Translating gives CASSFTSEQYF. The full variable domain, completed using reference TRBV7-9 and TRBJ2-7, is DTGVSQNPRHKITKRGQNVTFRCDPISEHNRLYWYRQTLGQGPEFLTYFQNEAQLEKSRLLSDRFSAERPKGSFSTLEIQRTEQGDSAMYLCASSFTSEQYFGPGTRLTVT.

V is TRBV5-1 and J is TRBJ2-1, with 9 bases lining up with TRBD2. Per the germline V gene, CDR1 is SGHRS and CDR2 is YFSETQ. The CDR3 extends over 17 amino acids. The J segment lost 9 bases and the V segment lost 0 bases, leaving 13 bases of the junction unmatched. CDR3 in DNA: TGCGCCAGCAGCTTGGCCCGGCGGGGGGGGCGTGAGGGTGAGCAGTTCTTC. This codes for CASSLARRGGREGEQFF.

This chain joins TRBV5-4 and TRBJ2-1; possibly TRBD2 for D (5 bases). Germline V gene lookup returns CDR1 SGHNT and CDR2 YYREEE (reference sequence). The length of the CDR3 is 17 residues. Trimming removed 4 bases at V and 2 bases at J, with 19 bases between. The CDR3 DNA sequence: TGTGCCAGCAGCCCCACCGCAAGCGGAAATCCCTACAATGAGCAGTTCTTC. It translates to CASSPTASGNPYNEQFF. The variable domain in full, completed from reference TRBV5-4 and TRBJ2-1, reads ETGVTQSPTHLIKTRGQQVTLRCSSQSGHNTVSWYQQALGQGPQFIFQYYREEENGRGNFPPRFSGLQFPNYSSELNVNALELDDSALYLCASSPTASGNPYNEQFFGPGTRLTVL.

This clonotype was found a few times. The J gene is TRBJ2-1, the V gene TRBV9, with D maybe TRBD1 (6 bases). Trimming shortened V by 0 bases and J by 3 bases, and 13 bases separated the two germline ends. CDR1 SGDLS and CDR2 YYNGEE come from the germline V gene. The CDR3 has 16 amino acids. CDR3 nucleotide sequence: TGTGCCAGCAGCGTAGTTCCGCGACAGGTCTACAATGAGCAGTTCTTC. Its translation: CASSVVPRQVYNEQFF.

The chain employs TRBV9 and TRBJ2-5; tentatively, D is TRBD2 (6 bases). V dropped 3 bases and J dropped 2 bases, with 11 bases sitting between them. The CDR3 consists of 14 residues. Germline CDR1 is SGDLS and CDR2 is YYNGEE. This chain's CDR3 is CASSARLGQETQYF. Written as DNA, the CDR3 is TGTGCCAGCAGCGCACGACTAGGGCAAGAGACCCAGTACTTC.

The chain has TRBV18 and TRBJ1-1; no reliable D call. Germline loops: CDR1 KGHSH, CDR2 LQKENI. The ends were cut back, 4 bases at V and 1 base at J, with 13 bases in the middle. This CDR3 has 15 residues. The CDR3 protein is CASSQLGVSNTEAFF. The CDR3 nucleotides read TGTGCCAGCTCACAACTGGGAGTCTCGAACACTGAAGCTTTCTTT.

The J gene is TRBJ2-7, the V gene TRBV19, with 11 bases fitting TRBD1. The germline V gene has CDR1 LNHDA and CDR2 SQIVND (reference sequence). The CDR3 has 16 residues. The junction had 8 bases not matched to a gene; V was cut back by 5 bases and J by 2 bases. CDR3 amino acids: CASSSSPGQGAYEQYF. In nucleotides, the CDR3 is TGTGCCAGTAGTTCTTCACCGGGACAGGGGGCCTACGAGCAGTACTTC.

This clonotype has a handful of counts. This chain joins TRBV7-8 and TRBJ1-2; 10 positions agree with TRBD1. From germline, CDR1 is SGHVS and CDR2 FQNEAQ. The CDR3 is 16 residues long. The trim removed 0 bases at V and 7 bases at J, leaving 8 bases unmatched. CDR3 sequence reads: CASSLAGTGVGFGYTF. CDR3 DNA sequence: TGTGCCAGCAGCTTAGCAGGGACAGGGGTGGGGTTTGGCTACACCTTC. Full variable domain (remainder filled in from reference TRBV7-8 and TRBJ1-2): GAGVSQSPRYKVAKRGQDVALRCDPISGHVSLFWYQQALGQGPEFLTYFQNEAQLDKSGLPSDRFFAERPEGSVSTLKIQRTQQEDSAVYLCASSLAGTGVGFGYTFGSGTRLTVV.

This sequence joins TRBV18 and TRBJ2-3, with a tentative D call TRBD2 (6 bases). The CDR3 is 15 amino acids. Trimming pared 3 bases from V and 6 bases from J, leaving 16 bases between. CDR1 is KGHSH and CDR2 is LQKENI in the germline V gene. The CDR3 loop is CASSPGSLREDTQYF. CDR3 nucleotides: TGTGCCAGCTCACCCGGGAGCTTACGGGAGGATACGCAGTATTTT.

This clonotype was detected ten times or more. V gene TRBV27 combines with J gene TRBJ2-5; TRBD2 aligns across 13 bases. CDR1 is MNHEY, CDR2 SMNVEV, per germline (reference sequence). Unmatched junction bases numbered 13, after V lost 8 bases and J lost 4 bases. The CDR3 length is 17 residues. CDR3 in DNA: TGTGCCAGCGGACGGACTAGCGGGAGTCTGTTTGTAGAGACCCAGTACTTC. Residues: CASGRTSGSLFVETQYF.

This clonotype appeared a few times. The chain links TRBV12-3 or TRBV12-4 to TRBJ1-3; D ambiguous. CDR3 length equals 13 residues. Between the trimmed V and J ends, which lost 1 base and 9 bases, there was a span of 10 bases. DNA of the CDR3: TGTGCCAGCAGTTTAGGAGGGAAGAGCACCATATATTTT. As protein: CASSLGGKSTIYF.

This clonotype has ten or more counts. The V and J genes are TRBV27 and TRBJ1-5; no definite D call. Germline CDR1 and CDR2: MNHEY and SMNVEV (reference sequence). V lost 6 bases and J 2 bases, leaving 17 bases between the germline ends. CDR3 length: 16 residues. The CDR3 region has the DNA TGTGCCAGCAGCAGTCAATCCGGGAGACGCAATCAGCCCCAGCATTTT. This gives the protein CASSSQSGRRNQPQHF.

The chain links TRBV7-9 to TRBJ2-2, with D possibly matching TRBD1 (6 bases). V lost 4 bases, J lost 0 bases, and 15 bases lay in between. This CDR3 region has 17 residues. Germline V gene data show CDR1 as SEHNR and CDR2 as FQNEAQ (reference sequence). CDR3 DNA: TGTGCCAGCAGCTCAACTCAGGGGAGTCCGAACACCGGGGAGCTGTTTTTT. Translated, it gives CASSSTQGSPNTGELFF.

This chain joins TRBV9 and TRBJ2-2; 8 bases align to TRBD2. J gave up 6 bases and V 2 bases, and 9 bases lay outside the gene matches. The CDR3 runs 16 residues. CDR1 is SGDLS and CDR2 is YYNGEE in the germline V gene. The CDR3 DNA follows: TGTGCCAGCAGCGTTAGCAGCGGGAGCTTGGCCGGGGAGCTGTTTTTT. This encodes CASSVSSGSLAGELFF.

This clonotype turned up a few times. This chain links TRBV7-9 with TRBJ2-7, with D maybe TRBD1 (6 bases). Germline V gene sequence: CDR1 SEHNR, CDR2 FQNEAQ (reference sequence). This CDR3 spans 15 amino acids. The V and J ends lost 5 bases and 2 bases respectively, with 16 bases between them. CDR3 nucleotides: TGTGCCAGCAGCACTGCGACAGGAATCACCTACGAGCAGTACTTC. Encoded protein: CASSTATGITYEQYF.

V gene TRBV20-1 combines with J gene TRBJ1-1; a weak D match, TRBD1 (5 bases). The germline V and J ends were trimmed by 5 bases and 1 base, with 8 bases remaining between them. The CDR3 runs to 12 residues. Germline-derived CDR1 and CDR2 are DFQATT and SNEGSKA (reference sequence). CDR3 loop: CSAWTSNTEAFF. DNA for the CDR3: TGCAGTGCTTGGACATCGAACACTGAAGCTTTCTTT.

At least ten counts were recorded for this clonotype. V usage is TRBV20-1 and J usage is TRBJ1-2; the D is unclear. Trimming left V 3 bases short and J 0 bases short, with 11 bases between. The germline V gene encodes CDR1 DFQATT and CDR2 SNEGSKA (reference sequence). This CDR3 contains 14 residues. The CDR3 spells CSASAGSTNYGYTF. CDR3 nucleotides: TGCAGTGCTAGTGCAGGCAGTACTAACTATGGCTACACCTTC.

This clonotype was observed a few times. The chain employs TRBV4-1 and TRBJ2-3, with 11 bases aligning to TRBD2. V was clipped by 6 bases and J by 1 base; unmatched bases: 15. Germline CDR1 and CDR2: MGHRA and YSYEKL. The length of the CDR3 is 19 residues. The CDR3 nucleotides read TGCGCCAGCAGGCTAGTAACTAGCGGGAGACCCACCGGCACAGATACGCAGTATTTT. Translation gives CASRLVTSGRPTGTDTQYF.

This clonotype was found a few times. CDR3 DNA sequence: TGTGCCAGCAGCTCACCGACAGGGCGGATCACCAATGAAAAACTGTTTTTT. As protein: CASSSPTGRITNEKLFF. The V call is TRBV7-9, the J call TRBJ1-4; 7 nucleotides align to TRBD1. V shed 4 bases, J shed 5 bases, and the junction held 13 bases outside the gene matches. The germline gives CDR1 SEHNR, CDR2 FQNEAQ (reference sequence). The CDR3 has 17 residues. Using reference TRBV7-9 and TRBJ1-4 for the parts outside the CDR3, the full variable domain is DTGVSQNPRHKITKRGQNVTFRCDPISEHNRLYWYRQTLGQGPEFLTYFQNEAQLEKSRLLSDRFSAERPKGSFSTLEIQRTEQGDSAMYLCASSSPTGRITNEKLFFGSGTQLSVL.